This T cell receptor beta chain was documented in a study of OX40 agonist ivuxolimab in advanced cancers. Study details: Every patient in dose escalation had hepatocellular carcinoma, melanoma, renal cell or head and neck cancer.

This clone was seen more than once but under ten times. There are 14 residues in the CDR3. V was pared by 0 bases and J by 7 bases, with 8 bases between. Germline assignment: CDR1 SGHDT and CDR2 YYEEEE. The protocol was immunoSEQ multiplex PCR, while the TCRdb copy is restricted to in-frame clones and leaves out a portion. The data hold about 70,000 clones, with about nine tenths observed a single time. The sample in question was CD4+ or CD8+ T cells sorted from blood, obtained in a trial of the OX40 agonist ivuxolimab. The sequence was obtained from an adult with an advanced solid tumor such as melanoma, head and neck, liver or kidney cancer. The chain uses TRBV5-6 and TRBJ1-6; D possibly corresponds to TRBD1 (6 bases). The CDR3 spells CASSLGQGNSPLHF. CDR3 coding DNA: TGTGCCAGCAGCTTGGGCCAGGGGAATTCACCCCTCCACTTT.